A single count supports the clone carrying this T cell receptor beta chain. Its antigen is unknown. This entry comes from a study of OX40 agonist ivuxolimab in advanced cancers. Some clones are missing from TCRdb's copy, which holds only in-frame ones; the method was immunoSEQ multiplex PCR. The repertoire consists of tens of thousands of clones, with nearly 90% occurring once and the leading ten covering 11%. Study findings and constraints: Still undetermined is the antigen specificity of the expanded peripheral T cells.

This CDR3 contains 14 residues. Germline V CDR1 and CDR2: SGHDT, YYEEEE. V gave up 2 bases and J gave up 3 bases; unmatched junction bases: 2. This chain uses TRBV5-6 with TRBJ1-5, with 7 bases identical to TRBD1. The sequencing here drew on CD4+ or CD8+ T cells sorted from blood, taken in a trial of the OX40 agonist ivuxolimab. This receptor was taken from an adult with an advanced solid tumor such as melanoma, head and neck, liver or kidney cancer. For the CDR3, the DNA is TGTGCCAGCAGCTTAAGGGGGCCCAATCAGCCCCAGCATTTT. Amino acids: CASSLRGPNQPQHF.